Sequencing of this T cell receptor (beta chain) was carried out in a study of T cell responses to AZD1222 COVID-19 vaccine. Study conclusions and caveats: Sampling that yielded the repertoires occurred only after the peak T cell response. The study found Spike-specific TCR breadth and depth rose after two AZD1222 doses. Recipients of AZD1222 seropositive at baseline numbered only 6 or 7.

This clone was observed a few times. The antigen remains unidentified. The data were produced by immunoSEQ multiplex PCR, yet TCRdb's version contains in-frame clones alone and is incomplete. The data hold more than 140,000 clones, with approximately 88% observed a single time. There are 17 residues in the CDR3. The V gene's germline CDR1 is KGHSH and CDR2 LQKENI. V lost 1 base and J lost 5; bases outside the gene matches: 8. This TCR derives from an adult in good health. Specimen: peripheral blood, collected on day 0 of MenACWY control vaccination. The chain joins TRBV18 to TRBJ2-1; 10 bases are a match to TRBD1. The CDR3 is CASSPRVPGQGNNEQFF. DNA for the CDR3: TGTGCCAGCTCACCACGGGTACCGGGACAGGGGAACAATGAGCAGTTCTTC.